Following are 26 T cell receptor beta chains from one sample sequenced in a study of blood T cell repertoires in COVID-19. The repertoire was sequenced with immunoSEQ multiplex PCR; TCRdb's copy has only in-frame clones and lacks some. The profile shows about 150,000 clones, roughly 81% of them singletons. The specimen sequenced was peripheral blood. These receptors were obtained from a woman aged 55-75 years with COVID-19, enrolled during active disease.

This clone was seen a handful of times. The V call is TRBV7-9, the J call TRBJ2-2; perhaps TRBD2 as D (6 bases). This CDR3 region has 15 residues. V lost 2 bases, J lost 1 base, and 8 bases lay in between. Germline V gene lookup returns CDR1 SEHNR and CDR2 FQNEAQ (reference sequence). The chain's CDR3 is CASSLWGENTGELFF. In nucleotides, the CDR3 is TGTGCCAGCAGCTTATGGGGGGAGAACACCGGGGAGCTGTTTTTT.

The CDR3 sequence: CASSEGGITNEKLFF. As DNA, the CDR3 is TGTGCCAGCAGTGAGGGAGGGATAACTAATGAAAAACTGTTTTTT. The chain links TRBV25-1 to TRBJ1-4; the D is unclear. CDR1 is MGHDK and CDR2 is SYGVNS in the germline V gene. The V end was cut by 3 bases, the J end by 1 base, with 9 bases between. This CDR3 comprises 15 residues.

This chain uses TRBV2 with TRBJ1-1; perhaps TRBD1 as D (5 bases). V lost 4 bases to trimming and J lost 5 bases, with 11 bases between them. There are 13 residues in the CDR3. Germline assignment: CDR1 SNHLY and CDR2 FYNNEI. CDR3 bases: TGTGCCAGCAGTGCCCGAAGGGGAACTGAAGCTTTCTTT. Its protein product is CASSARRGTEAFF. The whole variable domain, remainder taken from reference TRBV2 and TRBJ1-1, is EPEVTQTPSHQVTQMGQEVILRCVPISNHLYFYWYRQILGQKVEFLVSFYNNEISEKSEIFDDQFSVERPDGSNFTLKIRSTKLEDSAMYFCASSARRGTEAFFGQGTRLTVV.

This chain links TRBV18 with TRBJ2-3; TRBD2 matches at 11 bases. J lost 3 bases, V lost 3 bases, and 5 bases had no gene match. Germline CDR1 and CDR2: KGHSH and LQKENI. This CDR3 has 16 amino acids. CDR3 DNA: TGTGCCAGCTCACCGACTAGCGGGATCGGGACAGATACGCAGTATTTT. This encodes CASSPTSGIGTDTQYF.

This clone has just one count. The chain is built from TRBV6-6 and TRBJ1-3, with D perhaps TRBD1 (5 bases). Trimming pared 4 bases from V and 0 bases from J, leaving 10 bases between. The CDR3 is 15 residues long. Germline V gene data show CDR1 as MNHNY and CDR2 as SVGAGI (reference sequence). CDR3 sequence (DNA): TGTGCCAGCAGTTCCAACAGGCGCTCTGGAAACACCATATATTTT. This encodes CASSSNRRSGNTIYF.

This chain joins TRBV7-2 and TRBJ1-2; weak D call: TRBD1 (6 bases). Germline loops: CDR1 SGHTA, CDR2 FQGNSA. Trimming cost V 6 bases and J 4 bases, with 9 bases left between them. The CDR3 totals 12 residues. Here the CDR3 reads CASSGTSYGYTF. CDR3 DNA sequence: TGTGCCAGCAGTGGGACAAGCTATGGCTACACCTTC.

This sequence joins TRBV4-1 and TRBJ1-1, with D hard to call. The V gene lost 2 bases and the J gene lost 8 bases, with 6 bases spanning the gap. This CDR3 has 11 amino acids. The V gene's germline CDR1 is MGHRA and CDR2 YSYEKL. CDR3 nucleotide sequence: TGCGCCAGCAGCCAACTAGACGAAGCTTTCTTT. This sequence encodes CASSQLDEAFF.

The V call is TRBV10-3, the J call TRBJ2-7, with D possibly being TRBD1 (8 bases). The CDR3 runs 14 residues. CDR1 is ENHRY, CDR2 SYGVKD, per germline. V was shortened by 3 bases and J by 2 bases, with 11 bases between the two germline ends. In DNA form, the CDR3 reads TGTGCCATCAGTGAACAGGGGGGGACCTACGAGCAGTACTTC. Protein product: CAISEQGGTYEQYF.

This clone was recorded a few times. The V gene is TRBV7-8, the J gene TRBJ1-1; TRBD1 is a possible D gene (6 bases). Trimming took off 7 bases at V and 1 base at J, with 10 bases between the two ends. Germline lookup yields CDR1 SGHVS and CDR2 FQNEAQ. This CDR3 region has 13 residues. The chain's CDR3 is CASKGHSNTEAFF. The CDR3, as DNA: TGTGCCAGCAAGGGACATTCGAACACTGAAGCTTTCTTT.

This clone was seen only a few times. The chain links TRBV2 to TRBJ2-7; 7 bases are shared with TRBD1. With 3 bases clipped from V and 5 bases from J, the junction kept 4 bases outside the gene matches. This CDR3 region has 13 residues. Germline V gene lookup returns CDR1 SNHLY and CDR2 FYNNEI. The CDR3 is CASSDHRGDEQYV. CDR3 coding DNA: TGTGCCAGCAGTGATCACAGGGGCGACGAGCAGTACGTC.

This chain links TRBV9 with TRBJ1-1; the match to TRBD1 covers 9 bases. The V segment lost 3 bases and the J segment 5 bases; nucleotides outside the gene matches: 14. The germline CDR1 and CDR2 sequences are SGDLS and YYNGEE. This CDR3 is built from 17 residues. The CDR3 nucleotides are TGTGCCAGCAGCGCCCAGACCGGGACAGGGATTAAGACTGAAGCTTTCTTT. Translated, it gives CASSAQTGTGIKTEAFF.

The J gene is TRBJ1-2, the V gene TRBV7-9, with 7 bases fitting TRBD1. The J segment lost 1 base and the V segment lost 0 bases, leaving 14 bases of the junction unmatched. Germline CDR1 and CDR2: SEHNR and FQNEAQ (reference sequence). The CDR3 contains 19 residues. The CDR3 DNA sequence: TGTGCCAGCAGCTTAGCATGGGGCTCTACAGGGGAAGGTAACTATGGCTACACCTTC. Translation: CASSLAWGSTGEGNYGYTF.

The gene calls are TRBV30 and TRBJ1-6; the D is unclear. There are 15 residues in the CDR3. Germline-derived CDR1 and CDR2 are GTSNPN and SVGIG (reference sequence). The ends were cut back, 0 bases at V and 0 bases at J, with 6 bases in the middle. The CDR3 spells CAWSVPSSYNSPLHF. CDR3 DNA: TGTGCCTGGAGTGTCCCGAGCTCCTATAATTCACCCCTCCACTTT.

The rearrangement joins TRBV14 to TRBJ2-7; 10 bases align to TRBD1. Germline V lookup: CDR1 SGHDN, CDR2 FVKESK. This CDR3 has 17 amino acids. V dropped 0 bases and J dropped 7; count of bases not matched to a gene: 12. CDR3 amino acids: CASSQDIHGTGATEQYF. The CDR3 nucleotides read TGTGCCAGCAGCCAAGATATACACGGGACAGGGGCTACGGAGCAGTACTTC.

V gene TRBV6-5 combines with J gene TRBJ1-1, with D possibly TRBD1 on 5 matching bases. V was pared by 2 bases and J by 5 bases, with 9 bases between. The CDR3 is 13 amino acids. Germline V CDR1 and CDR2: MNHEY, SVGAGI. CDR3 nucleotides: TGTGCCAGCAGTTACCAGGGAAGGACTGAAGCTTTCTTT. It yields the protein CASSYQGRTEAFF.

The V gene is TRBV25-1, the J gene TRBJ1-6; TRBD1 might be the D (6 bases). The CDR3 extends over 13 amino acids. The germline V gene has CDR1 MGHDK and CDR2 SYGVNS. The V gene lost 4 bases and the J gene lost 10 bases, with 11 bases spanning the gap. DNA of the CDR3: TGTGCCAGCAGTGGCGACAGGATATCACCCCTCCACTTT. Protein product: CASSGDRISPLHF. Variable domain in full (rest from reference TRBV25-1 and TRBJ1-6): EADIYQTPRYLVIGTGKKITLECSQTMGHDKMYWYQQDPGMELHLIHYSYGVNSTEKGDLSSESTVSRIRTEHFPLTLESARPSHTSQYLCASSGDRISPLHFGNGTRLTVT.

J is TRBJ1-6 and V is TRBV28; the D is unclear. Trimming shortened V by 7 bases and J by 13 bases, and 11 bases separated the two germline ends. The germline V gene encodes CDR1 MDHEN and CDR2 SYDVKM. The CDR3 totals 11 residues. The CDR3 DNA reads as TGTGCCAGCACCTCGGGTTGGCCCCTCCACTTT. Translating gives CASTSGWPLHF.

The chain employs TRBV13 and TRBJ2-1; 11 nucleotides match TRBD2. After removal of 6 bases from V and 11 bases from J, the junction contained 6 bases not matched to a gene. The germline V gene has CDR1 PRHDT and CDR2 FYEKMQ (reference sequence). This CDR3 has 13 residues. CDR3 in DNA: TGTGCCAGCAGACCTAAGACTAGCGGGAAGCAGTTCTTC. This translates into CASRPKTSGKQFF.

The gene calls are TRBV11-3 and TRBJ2-1; 11 nucleotides match TRBD2. The CDR3 spans 16 residues. Looked up from germline, CDR1 is SGHNT and CDR2 is YENEEA. Trimming removed 1 base from V and 4 bases from J; junction bases left unmatched: 3. The CDR3 DNA follows: TGTGCCAGCAGCTTAGTCCCTAGCGGGGGGTACAATGAGCAGTTCTTC. Its protein is CASSLVPSGGYNEQFF.

This clone was seen once. The rearrangement uses TRBV9 and TRBJ2-1, with TRBD2 identical over 7 bases. Germline V gene lookup returns CDR1 SGDLS and CDR2 YYNGEE. The V segment lost 4 bases and the J segment 4 bases; nucleotides outside the gene matches: 8. The CDR3 is made up of 15 amino acids. The CDR3 coding sequence is TGTGCCAGCAGCCCACCCCGGGGGGATTACAATGAGCAGTTCTTC. Translated, it gives CASSPPRGDYNEQFF. Full variable domain (rest looked up from reference TRBV9 and TRBJ2-1): DSGVTQTPKHLITATGQRVTLRCSPRSGDLSVYWYQQSLDQGLQFLIQYYNGEERAKGNILERFSAQQFPDLHSELNLSSLELGDSALYFCASSPPRGDYNEQFFGPGTRLTVL.

The V call is TRBV19, the J call TRBJ2-7; 10 nucleotides line up with TRBD1. This CDR3 is 14 amino acids long. The V segment lost 2 bases and the J segment 5 bases; nucleotides outside the gene matches: 3. Germline values: CDR1 LNHDA, CDR2 SQIVND (reference sequence). The CDR3 protein is CASSIRQGADEQYF. In DNA, the CDR3 is TGTGCCAGTAGTATACGACAGGGGGCTGACGAGCAGTACTTC.

The chain couples TRBV19 to TRBJ1-6, with 10 bases identical to TRBD1. CDR1 LNHDA and CDR2 SQIVND come from the germline V gene (reference sequence). The junction had 8 bases not matched to a gene; V was cut back by 4 bases and J by 8 bases. This CDR3 comprises 16 residues. CDR3: CASSTRTGGYDSPLHF. Here the CDR3 DNA reads TGTGCCAGTAGTACCCGGACAGGGGGATATGATTCACCCCTCCACTTT. Full variable domain (outside the CDR3, taken from reference TRBV19 and TRBJ1-6): DGGITQSPKYLFRKEGQNVTLSCEQNLNHDAMYWYRQDPGQGLRLIYYSQIVNDFQKGDIAEGYSVSREKKESFPLTVTSAQKNPTAFYLCASSTRTGGYDSPLHFGNGTRLTVT.

This clone was observed a single time. V gene TRBV3-1 (or the pseudogene TRBV3-2) combines with J gene TRBJ1-3, with D unclear. The CDR3 runs 20 residues. Per the germline V gene, CDR1 is LGHDT and CDR2 is YNNKEL (reference sequence). The V end was cut by 0 bases, the J end by 1 base, with 22 bases between. CDR3 in DNA: TGTGCCAGCAGCCAAGATAGGTACCCGCCTGGAGAACATTCTGGAAACACCATATATTTT. Protein product: CASSQDRYPPGEHSGNTIYF.

DNA for the CDR3: TGCGCCAGCAGCCAGAATTTCCAGGGGACCCTAAACATTCAGTACTTC. Amino acid sequence: CASSQNFQGTLNIQYF. This chain joins TRBV4-1 and TRBJ2-4, with D tentatively TRBD1 (6 bases). Germline assignment: CDR1 MGHRA and CDR2 YSYEKL. The CDR3 extends over 16 amino acids. The V end was cut by 3 bases, the J end by 6 bases, with 18 bases between.

This chain links TRBV2 with TRBJ2-4; D is possibly TRBD2 (5 bases). V lost 6 bases to trimming and J lost 0 bases, with 15 bases between them. The CDR3 has 16 amino acids. The germline gives CDR1 SNHLY, CDR2 FYNNEI. CDR3 in DNA: TGTGCCAGCAGACCTCTAGCTTCGCTAGCCAAAAACATTCAGTACTTC. This encodes CASRPLASLAKNIQYF.

The rearrangement links TRBV6-5 to TRBJ2-2, with D perhaps matching TRBD1 (5 bases). V lost 6 bases and J 6 bases, leaving 14 bases between the germline ends. CDR3 length: 14 amino acids. Germline-derived CDR1 and CDR2 are MNHEY and SVGAGI. The CDR3 region has the DNA TGTGCCAGCAGCTATGGGGCAGGCGCCGGGGAGCTGTTTTTT. The encoded protein is CASSYGAGAGELFF.